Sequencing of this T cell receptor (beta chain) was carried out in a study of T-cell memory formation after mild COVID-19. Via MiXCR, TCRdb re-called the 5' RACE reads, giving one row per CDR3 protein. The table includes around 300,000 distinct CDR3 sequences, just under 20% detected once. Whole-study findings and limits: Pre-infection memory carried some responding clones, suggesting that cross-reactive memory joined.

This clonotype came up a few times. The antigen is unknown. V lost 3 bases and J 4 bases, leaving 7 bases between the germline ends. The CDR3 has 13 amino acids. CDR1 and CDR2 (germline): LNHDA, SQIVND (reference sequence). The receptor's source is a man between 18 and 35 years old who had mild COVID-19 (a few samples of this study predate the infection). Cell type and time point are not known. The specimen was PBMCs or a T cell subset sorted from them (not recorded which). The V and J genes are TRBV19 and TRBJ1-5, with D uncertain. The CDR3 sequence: CASSMSINQPQHF. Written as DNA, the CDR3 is TGTGCCAGTAGTATGTCAATTAATCAGCCCCAGCATTTT.